This T cell receptor (beta chain) was identified during a study of beta chain features in type 1 diabetes. The study, taken as a whole, reports: Patients' naive, central memory and regulatory TCRB repertoires appeared more alike than those of healthy donors. Overrepresentation of cells with high TCR expression could result from cDNA sequencing. When Type 1 diabetes patients were examined, their TCRB CDR3s proved moderately but significantly shorter in all four CD4+ subsets.

The CDR3 is made up of 13 amino acids. Germline CDR1 and CDR2: SGHRS and YFSETQ. With 4 bases removed from V and 5 bases from J, the gap between germline ends came to 10 bases. This clone occurred a few times. Its antigen is not identified. The whole isolated RNA underwent reverse transcription, so sequencing captured expressed TCRB transcripts. Generated by immunoSEQ multiplex PCR, the TCRdb table keeps only in-frame clones and is missing some. Found here are about 370,000 clones, around 9.6% of them singletons; the top ten hold over 0.45%. The TCR comes from a man aged 25-45 years with type 1 diabetes. What was sequenced was central memory CD4+ T cells from blood. The chain combines TRBV5-1 with TRBJ1-5; a weak D match, TRBD1 (6 bases). CDR3 loop: CASSTDRDQPQHF. The CDR3 nucleotides read TGCGCCAGCAGCACGGACAGAGATCAGCCCCAGCATTTT.